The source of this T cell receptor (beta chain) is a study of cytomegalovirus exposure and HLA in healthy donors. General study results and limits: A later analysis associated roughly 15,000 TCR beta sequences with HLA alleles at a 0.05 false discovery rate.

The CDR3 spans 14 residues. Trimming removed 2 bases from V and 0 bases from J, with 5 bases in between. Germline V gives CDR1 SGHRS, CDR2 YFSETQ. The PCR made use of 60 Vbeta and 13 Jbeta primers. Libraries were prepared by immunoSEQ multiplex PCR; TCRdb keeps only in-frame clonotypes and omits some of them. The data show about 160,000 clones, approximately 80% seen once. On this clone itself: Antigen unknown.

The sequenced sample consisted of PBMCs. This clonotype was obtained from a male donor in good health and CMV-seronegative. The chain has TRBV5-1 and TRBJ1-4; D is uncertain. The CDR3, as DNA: TGCGCCAGCAGCTTCCGTTCAACTAATGAAAAACTGTTTTTT. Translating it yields CASSFRSTNEKLFF.